This T cell receptor beta chain was sequenced for a study of cytomegalovirus exposure and HLA in healthy donors. Study outcomes and limitations: The listing of roughly 160 TCR beta chains classed them as cytomegalovirus-associated. Using the classifier, cytomegalovirus status was reportedly diagnosed with high specificity and sensitivity. Further analysis, carried out later, found HLA-associated TCR beta chains more clonally expanded than equally common other chains. Productive rates of about 90% or about 30% were seen for most TCR beta V segments in an earlier analysis.

About this clone itself: The antigen remains undetermined.

The germline gives CDR1 KGHSH, CDR2 LQKENI. Deletions cut 6 bases from V and 5 bases from J, with 7 bases between. This CDR3 spans 11 amino acids. PCR was performed using 60 Vbeta and 13 Jbeta primers. The table came from immunoSEQ multiplex PCR; TCRdb's copy has only in-frame clones and leaves some out. The repertoire consists of approximately 100,000 clones, with over 60% occurring once and the leading ten covering about a sixth. The sequenced material came from PBMCs. The receptor was derived from a man between 60 and 75 years old in good health and CMV-seropositive. The V and J genes are TRBV18 and TRBJ2-5; no definite D call. The DNA for the CDR3 is TGTGCCAGCTCGGGTAGCGAGACCCAGTACTTC. This sequence encodes CASSGSETQYF.